The clone carrying this T cell receptor beta chain appeared a few times. What it binds is not known. The TCRbeta library incorporated unique molecular identifiers. TCRdb reprocessed the PCR reads with MiXCR, giving one entry per CDR3 protein. Of about 200,000 distinct CDR3 sequences in the sample, 5.5% to 7% are singletons; the top ten hold roughly 4.5%. This specimen belongs to a study of T-cell reconstitution after alpha-beta-depleted transplantation in children. Overall study findings and caveats: At one year after transplant, newly produced T cells mostly accounted for T-cell counts and diversity. Expanded graft clones, several hundred of them, were reportedly the source of alpha-beta T cells about two months after transplant.

CDR1 is MNHNS and CDR2 is SASEGT in the germline V gene. V was pared by 6 bases and J by 3 bases, with 4 bases of the junction left unmatched. The CDR3 is 13 amino acids. V gene TRBV6-1 combines with J gene TRBJ1-2; 7 positions match TRBD1. This specimen consisted of PBMCs, obtained before TCRalphabeta/CD19-depleted stem cell transplant. This TCR came from a girl in the first two years of life with combined immunodeficiency, due to receive a stem cell transplant. The CDR3 coding sequence is TGTGCCAGCAGACCAGGACAGGACTATGGCTACACCTTC. It translates to CASRPGQDYGYTF.